These 8 T cell receptor beta chains share one sample of origin, sequenced in a study of beta chain features in type 1 diabetes. Study results and limitations: Shorter TCRB CDR3s, moderately but significantly so, were found in Type 1 diabetes patients in all four CD4+ subsets.

Of the isolated RNA, all was reverse transcribed, and so the sequenced material was expressed TCRB transcripts. Sequenced by immunoSEQ multiplex PCR; TCRdb stores in-frame clones only, minus some. The profile shows some 360,000 clones, around 10% of them singletons. Their recognized antigens are unknown. Material for sequencing was central memory CD4+ T cells from blood. These receptors all come from a man aged 25-45 years with type 1 diabetes.

This rearrangement joins TRBV12-2 to TRBJ1-3; the table's D gene call, TRBD1, was not cross checked with the DNA. TRBV12-2 represents a pseudogene. The length of the CDR3 is 19 residues. This chain's CDR3 is CASRLEDRGREGSGNTIYF. Here the CDR3 DNA reads TGTGCAAGTCGCTTAGAAGACAGGGGCCGCGAAGGCTCTGGAAACACCATATATTTT.

This clone came up a few times. This chain uses TRBV18 with TRBJ2-5, with D perhaps TRBD2 (5 bases). Germline lookup yields CDR1 KGHSH and CDR2 LQKENI. Trimming took off 3 bases at V and 2 bases at J, with 10 bases between the two ends. CDR3 length: 14 residues. Written as DNA, the CDR3 is TGTGCCAGCTCACCCCCTAGCACTCAAGAGACCCAGTACTTC. Protein sequence: CASSPPSTQETQYF.

Ten or more counts support this clone. The rearrangement uses TRBV10-3 and TRBJ1-2; perhaps TRBD1 as D (6 bases). Germline loops: CDR1 ENHRY, CDR2 SYGVKD. V lost 3 bases and J 4 bases, leaving 12 bases between the germline ends. The CDR3 is 14 residues long. The CDR3 DNA is TGTGCCATCAGTGATAGACAGGACTCCTATGGCTACACCTTC. Amino acids: CAISDRQDSYGYTF.

The chain recombines TRBV27 with TRBJ2-2; possibly TRBD2 for D (5 bases). V lost 3 bases, J lost 13 bases, and 21 bases lay in between. The germline gives CDR1 MNHEY, CDR2 SMNVEV (reference sequence). CDR3 length: 15 residues. CDR3 coding DNA: TGTGCCAGCAGTTTGTTGCAGGTGGGCCCCGCGGGGCTGTTTTTT. It codes for CASSLLQVGPAGLFF.

This clone was picked up a small number of times. The J gene is TRBJ1-5, the V gene TRBV6-5; D gene ambiguous. The CDR3 is 16 residues long. The V end was cut by 2 bases, the J end by 1 base, with 12 bases between. Germline loops: CDR1 MNHEY, CDR2 SVGAGI. The CDR3 sequence: CASSYGRPNSNQPQHF. The CDR3 DNA follows: TGTGCCAGCAGTTACGGGAGACCGAACAGCAATCAGCCCCAGCATTTT.

This clone was seen more than once but under ten times. The V gene is TRBV4-2, the J gene TRBJ2-1; 9 bases map to TRBD2. This CDR3 has 14 residues. From germline, CDR1 is LGHNA and CDR2 YNFKEQ. The ends lost 4 bases at V and 2 bases at J; junction bases unmatched: 0. The CDR3: CASSRTSAYNEQFF. The CDR3 DNA follows: TGTGCCAGCAGCCGGACTAGCGCCTACAATGAGCAGTTCTTC.

This clone was found a few times. The V and J genes are TRBV27 and TRBJ1-1; TRBD1 aligns across 7 bases. This CDR3 region has 15 residues. The V gene's germline CDR1 is MNHEY and CDR2 SMNVEV (reference sequence). V gave up 5 bases and J gave up 6 bases; unmatched junction bases: 12. The CDR3: CASSPWTGATPEAFF. The CDR3 DNA is TGTGCCAGCAGTCCCTGGACAGGCGCCACACCTGAAGCTTTCTTT.

This sequence joins TRBV6-1 and TRBJ1-1, with unresolved D. Germline assignment: CDR1 MNHNS and CDR2 SASEGT. The CDR3 is made up of 13 amino acids. Trimming removed 6 bases at V and 5 bases at J, with 13 bases between. The CDR3 protein is CASSAEAGTEAFF. Here the CDR3 DNA reads TGTGCCAGCAGCGCCGAGGCGGGGACTGAAGCTTTCTTT.